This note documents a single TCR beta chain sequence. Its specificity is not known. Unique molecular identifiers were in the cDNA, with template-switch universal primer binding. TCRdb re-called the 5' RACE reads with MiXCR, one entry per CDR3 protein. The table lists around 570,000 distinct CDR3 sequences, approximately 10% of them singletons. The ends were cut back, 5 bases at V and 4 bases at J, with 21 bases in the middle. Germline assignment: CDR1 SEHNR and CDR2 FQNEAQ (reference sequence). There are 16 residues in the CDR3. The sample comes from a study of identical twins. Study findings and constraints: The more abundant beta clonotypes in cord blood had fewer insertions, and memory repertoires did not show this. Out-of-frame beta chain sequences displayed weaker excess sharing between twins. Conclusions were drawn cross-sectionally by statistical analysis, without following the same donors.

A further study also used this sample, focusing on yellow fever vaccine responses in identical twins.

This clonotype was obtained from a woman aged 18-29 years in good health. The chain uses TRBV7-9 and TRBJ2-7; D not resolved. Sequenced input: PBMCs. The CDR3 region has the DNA TGTGCCAGCAGCCCCGAAACAAGGGTCGCGGATTACGAGCAGTACTTC. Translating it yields CASSPETRVADYEQYF.